The 22 T cell receptor beta chains presented below share a single source sample, sequenced in a study of glioma-infiltrating T cells (dated by TCRdb to about 2016). This sample was sequenced with an Illumina MiSeq. The iRepertoire nested amplicon-rescue multiplex PCR (arm-PCR) platform was used to amplify TCR alpha and beta CDR3 regions from RNA. The public reads were reprocessed in TCRdb via fastp at Q25 and MiXCR, keeping in-frame beta chains. Rows with a matching CDR3 protein are joined into one entry that keeps the most common DNA and genes. The sample table lists over 80,000 distinct CDR3 sequences, around 40% of them with a count of one. The top ten clones comprise 35% to 40% of the sample. Input material: glioma tissue, nonneoplastic brain tissue, or PBMCs (not recorded which). The receptor set was obtained from a human donor with low-grade glioma or glioblastoma, undergoing nonglioma brain surgery, or in good health (not recorded which).

This clonotype was seen a few times. V usage is TRBV29-1 and J usage is TRBJ2-3; D perhaps matches TRBD2 (6 bases). The CDR3 runs 15 residues. V lost 3 bases to trimming and J lost 2 bases, with 15 bases between them. CDR1 is SQVTM, CDR2 ANQGSEA, per germline. DNA of the CDR3: TGCAGCGTTGATATGGGGGGACTTTTCACAGATACGCAGTATTTT. Encoded protein: CSVDMGGLFTDTQYF.

This clonotype has more than one count but fewer than ten. This rearrangement joins TRBV29-1 to TRBJ2-3; TRBD2 might be the D (5 bases). CDR1 and CDR2 (germline): SQVTM, ANQGSEA. CDR3 size: 12 residues. With 3 bases removed from V and 2 bases from J, the gap between germline ends came to 6 bases. The CDR3 DNA is TGCAGCGTTGAGGGAGACACAGATACGCAGTATTTT. It translates to CSVEGDTDTQYF.

This clonotype has at least ten counts. The CDR3 here is CSAQPGGRNTDTQYF. DNA for the CDR3: TGCAGTGCCCAACCCGGGGGACGAAACACAGATACGCAGTATTTT. V gene TRBV20-1 combines with J gene TRBJ2-3, with D possibly TRBD2 on 6 matching bases. Germline V gives CDR1 DFQATT, CDR2 SNEGSKA (reference sequence). The CDR3 runs 15 residues. V lost 6 bases and J 2 bases, leaving 18 bases between the germline ends.

This clonotype was recorded at least ten times. This sequence joins TRBV29-1 and TRBJ1-1, with TRBD1 identical over 7 bases. The CDR3 is made up of 13 amino acids. Trimming at V came to 7 bases and at J to 1 base, leaving 6 bases not matched to a gene. The V gene's germline CDR1 is SQVTM and CDR2 ANQGSEA. The CDR3 nucleotides read TGCAGCGCCGTACAGGGGCCGAACACTGAAGCTTTCTTT. Amino acids: CSAVQGPNTEAFF.

Many counts were recorded for this clonotype. The chain recombines TRBV6-1 with TRBJ2-1; TRBD1 matches 8 bases. There are 15 residues in the CDR3. J lost 3 bases, V lost 5 bases, and 6 bases had no gene match. Germline V lookup: CDR1 MNHNS, CDR2 SASEGT. This CDR3 is CASSSRGLVYNEQFF. The CDR3 bases are TGTGCCAGCAGTTCCAGGGGGCTGGTCTACAATGAGCAGTTCTTC.

In the case of this clonotype: A much larger clone lies one base from this, so it may be a read error. This chain joins TRBV30 and TRBJ1-2; D call uncertain. Germline CDR1 reads GTSNPN; CDR2 reads SVGIG (reference sequence). The CDR3 contains 13 residues. The CDR3 loop reads CSWSVDGNYGYTF. The DNA of the CDR3 is TGTTCCTGGAGTGTTGACGGAAACTATGGCTACACCTTC.

This clonotype was detected many times. This sequence joins TRBV19 and TRBJ1-5; D remains unclear. The CDR3 spans 13 residues. CDR1 LNHDA and CDR2 SQIVND come from the germline V gene (reference sequence). The V end was cut by 10 bases, the J end by 2 bases, with 12 bases between. This chain's CDR3 is CATTLGRNQPQHF. For the CDR3, the DNA is TGTGCCACCACCCTTGGGCGCAATCAGCCCCAGCATTTT.

With respect to this clonotype: A much bigger clone sits one base away, suggesting this may be a read error. This chain connects TRBV29-1 to TRBJ1-2; 7 positions match TRBD1. This CDR3 has 12 residues. CDR1 SQVTM and CDR2 ANQGSEA come from the germline V gene. Here the CDR3 DNA reads TGCCTCACGAAGGGGGCTGACTATGGCTACACCTTC. Protein: CLTKGADYGYTF. The full variable domain, with the rest looked up from reference TRBV29-1 and TRBJ1-2, is SAVISQKPSRDICQRGTSLTIQCQVDSQVTMMFWYRQQPGQSLTLIATANQGSEATYESGFVIDKFPISRPNLTFSTLTVSNMSPEDSSIYLCLTKGADYGYTFGSGTRLTVV.

The chain is built from TRBV7-2 and TRBJ2-1; no clear D gene. V was cut by 1 base and J by 10 bases, with 17 bases left in between. Germline loops: CDR1 SGHTA, CDR2 FQGNSA. The CDR3 has 15 amino acids. For the CDR3, the DNA is TGTGCCAGCAGCTTAGGTCTGAGAGGCATGTACGAGCAGTTCTTC. Encoded protein: CASSLGLRGMYEQFF. Filled out from reference TRBV7-2 and TRBJ2-1, the complete variable domain reads GAGVSQSPSNKVTEKGKDVELRCDPISGHTALYWYRQSLGQGLEFLIYFQGNSAPDKSGLPSDRFSAERTGGSVSTLTIQRTQQEDSAVYLCASSLGLRGMYEQFFGPGTRLTVL.

This clonotype has ten or more counts. V usage is TRBV28 and J usage is TRBJ2-5; D tentatively fits TRBD1 or TRBD2 (5 bases each). This CDR3 has 14 amino acids. Germline loops: CDR1 MDHEN, CDR2 SYDVKM. V lost 6 bases to trimming and J lost 4 bases, with 15 bases between them. The CDR3: CASRPGPSRETQYF. DNA for the CDR3: TGTGCCAGCAGACCGGGACCCTCACGAGAGACCCAGTACTTC. The full variable domain, completed using reference TRBV28 and TRBJ2-5, is DVKVTQSSRYLVKRTGEKVFLECVQDMDHENMFWYRQDPGLGLRLIYFSYDVKMKEKGDIPEGYSVSREKKERFSLILESASTNQTSMYLCASRPGPSRETQYFGPGTRLLVL.

The chain recombines TRBV2 with TRBJ2-7, with TRBD1 identical over 8 bases. Germline V gives CDR1 SNHLY, CDR2 FYNNEI. The CDR3 covers 13 residues. The trim removed 6 bases at V and 6 bases at J, leaving 7 bases unmatched. The CDR3 protein is CASSYGQGLEQYF. CDR3 in DNA: TGTGCCAGCAGCTACGGACAGGGCCTCGAGCAGTACTTC.

This clonotype was seen at least ten times. The V gene is TRBV4-1, the J gene TRBJ2-7; 9 bases line up with TRBD1. The CDR3 sequence is 15 residues long. Germline assignment: CDR1 MGHRA and CDR2 YSYEKL. V shed 2 bases and J 2 bases; nucleotides not matched to a gene: 4. CDR3 protein: CASSQSGTGTYEQYF. The CDR3, as DNA: TGCGCCAGCAGCCAATCCGGGACAGGGACCTACGAGCAGTACTTC.

V gene TRBV27 combines with J gene TRBJ2-1; 14 bases fit TRBD2. The germline V gene encodes CDR1 MNHEY and CDR2 SMNVEV (reference sequence). The CDR3 runs 16 residues. V was clipped by 5 bases and J by 8 bases; unmatched bases: 8. CDR3 DNA: TGTGCCAGCAGTCCCGAGGGACTAGCGGGAGACGATGAGCAGTTCTTC. Protein: CASSPEGLAGDDEQFF.

This clonotype was found once. The chain has TRBV6-9 and TRBJ2-2; the D gene is possibly TRBD2 (5 bases). This CDR3 is 13 amino acids long. Germline V gene lookup returns CDR1 MNHGY and CDR2 SVAAGI. The chain's CDR3 is CTISVLASGELFF. DNA for the CDR3: TGTACCATCAGTGTATTAGCGAGCGGGGAGCTGTTTTTT.

The table lists this clonotype with many counts. The chain joins TRBV7-9 to TRBJ1-5, with 9 bases matching TRBD1. CDR1 and CDR2 (germline): SEHNR, FQNEAQ (reference sequence). V shed 5 bases and J 2 bases; nucleotides not matched to a gene: 16. This CDR3 spans 19 amino acids. The CDR3 DNA is TGTGCCAGCAGCGCCATCTTGGACAGGGGTGTTCTCGGCAATCAGCCCCAGCATTTT. Its protein product is CASSAILDRGVLGNQPQHF.

A note on this clonotype: A much larger clone differs by one base, so this may be a read error. The rearrangement uses TRBV29-1 and TRBJ1-2; D not certain. Germline loops: CDR1 SQVTM, CDR2 ANQGSEA. This CDR3 region has 13 residues. The germline V and J ends were trimmed by 5 bases and 2 bases, with 12 bases remaining between them. The CDR3 sequence: CSVPGEFNYGYTF. In nucleotides, the CDR3 is TGCAGCGTTCCTGGGGAATTCAACTATGGCTACACCTTC. Combining the CDR3 with reference TRBV29-1 and TRBJ1-2 gives the whole variable domain SAVISQKPSRDICQRGTSLTIQCQVDSQVTMMFWYRQQPGQSLTLIATANQGSEATYESGFVIDKFPISRPNLTFSTLTVSNMSPEDSSIYLCSVPGEFNYGYTFGSGTRLTVV.

In the case of this clonotype: Mismatch with germline at one junction end may stem from a read error. This sequence joins TRBV6-2 or TRBV6-3 and TRBJ2-7; the match to TRBD1 covers 8 bases. The CDR3 is made up of 13 amino acids. Germline V lookup: CDR1 MNHEY, CDR2 SVGEGT. As DNA, the CDR3 is TGTGCCCGCAGGGCAGGACAGGGCAACGAGAAGTACTTC. It is translated as CARRAGQGNEKYF.

This clonotype occurred a few times. V gene TRBV19 combines with J gene TRBJ2-6; D remains unclear. CDR1 is LNHDA, CDR2 SQIVND, per germline (reference sequence). The CDR3 length is 16 residues. V dropped 5 bases and J dropped 0 bases, with 11 bases sitting between them. The CDR3 DNA reads TGTGCCAGTAGTCCCCGTGGTTCCTCTGGGGCCAACGTCCTGACTTTC. This translates into CASSPRGSSGANVLTF.

This clonotype was counted many times. The gene calls are TRBV7-9 and TRBJ2-5, with 7 bases fitting TRBD1. The CDR3 covers 17 residues. Germline assignment: CDR1 SEHNR and CDR2 FQNEAQ (reference sequence). Unmatched junction bases numbered 12, after V lost 4 bases and J lost 1 base. DNA for the CDR3: TGTGCCAGCAGCTGGGACAGATCTAGCCTCCTCCAAGAGACCCAGTACTTC. This gives the protein CASSWDRSSLLQETQYF.

This clonotype has ten or more counts. The V call is TRBV6-1, the J call TRBJ1-6; 10 bases line up with TRBD1. Germline values: CDR1 MNHNS, CDR2 SASEGT. This CDR3 comprises 14 residues. The V segment lost 6 bases and the J segment 10 bases; nucleotides outside the gene matches: 6. The CDR3 coding sequence is TGTGCCAGCAGGACCGGGACAGGGGCCTCACCCCTCCACTTT. Translating gives CASRTGTGASPLHF.

As concerns this clonotype: A much larger clone differs from this one at a single base, so this may be a read error. V gene TRBV5-4 combines with J gene TRBJ2-1; D not certain. The CDR3 covers 12 residues. CDR1 and CDR2 from the germline V gene are SGHNT and YYREEE (reference sequence). The V gene lost 0 bases and the J gene lost 9 bases, with 7 bases spanning the gap. CDR3 loop: CASSLAAGEQFF. The DNA of the CDR3 is TGTGCCAGCAGCTTGGCAGCAGGTGAGCAGTTCTTC.

On this clonotype: Its ends do not fully match the called genes, so a read error is possible. The chain employs TRBV4-3 and TRBJ2-2; D gene uncertain. The length of the CDR3 is 14 residues. Per germline, CDR1 LGHNA and CDR2 YSLEER. The CDR3 loop is CASRQERNTGELFF. In DNA form, the CDR3 reads TGCGCTAGCAGGCAAGAGCGTAACACCGGGGAGCTGTTTTTT.